This T cell receptor beta chain was obtained from a study of cytomegalovirus exposure and HLA in healthy donors. This clone showed up just a few times. Its antigen is unknown. Study conclusions and caveats: Some public TCRs appeared in many individuals, while most sequences were rare. Later analysis associated a missense DCLRE1C variant with TCR beta V- and J-gene trimming. It was reported that the classifier diagnosed cytomegalovirus status with high specificity and sensitivity in both the original and validation cohorts. The sole available immune exposure information was CMV serostatus.

The CDR3 length is 14 residues. Trimming shortened V by 2 bases and J by 5 bases, and 11 bases separated the two germline ends. The germline V gene encodes CDR1 SGHTA and CDR2 FQGNSA. The study ran its PCR with 60 Vbeta and 13 Jbeta primers. Using immunoSEQ multiplex PCR, the repertoire was profiled, and TCRdb retains in-frame clones only, with some absent. The sample has about 130,000 clones, roughly 8.3% seen once; the top ten hold under 7%. This receptor was taken from a man in his forties in good health and CMV-seronegative. V usage is TRBV7-2 and J usage is TRBJ2-3; tentatively, D is TRBD2 (6 bases). The sample consisted of PBMCs. CDR3 DNA sequence: TGTGCCAGCAGCTTAAACGGGGGAAGAGATACGCAGTATTTT. Amino acid sequence: CASSLNGGRDTQYF.